Only one count was recorded for the clone carrying this T cell receptor beta chain. Antigen unknown. Deletions cut 0 bases from V and 0 bases from J, with 9 bases between. The CDR3 contains 15 residues. Per germline, CDR1 LGHNA and CDR2 YNFKEQ. The data originate from a study of T cell repertoires and Cas9 in healthy adults. Background on the study: CD4 and CD8 compartments: SpCas9-reactive T cells profiled for potency, cytotoxicity, lineage. Study observations and caveats: SpCas9-reactive regulatory T cells reportedly mitigated SpCas9-reactive effector T cells in vitro.

Data came from immunoSEQ multiplex PCR; TCRdb stores just in-frame clones and leaves some out. This table has some 20,000 clones, roughly 89% appearing once. The V and J genes are TRBV4-2 and TRBJ2-7; unclear D gene. This sequence was found in a human donor in good health. Sequenced material: CD4+ effector T cells (CD127+, CD25-, CD137-, CD154-) from PBMCs; culture status not recorded. CDR3 DNA sequence: TGTGCCAGCAGCCAAGAAGGCGGCAGCTCCTACGAGCAGTACTTC. This encodes CASSQEGGSSYEQYF.